The rows below give T cell receptor beta chains drawn from one sample of a study of control samples from healthy donors and cancer patients. Data came from immunoSEQ multiplex PCR; TCRdb stores just in-frame clones and leaves some out. In the table there are roughly 120,000 clones, around 87% of which are singletons. Material: PBMCs. The source is a woman between 50 and 59 years old with colorectal cancer. The conserved cysteine and the conserved F or W are not part of the CDR3 here.

CDR3 protein: ASRPRDRDNPPQH
V gene: TRBV6-2/TRBV6-3

CDR3 protein: ASSLMKGADTEAF
V gene: TRBV5-4

CDR3 protein: ASSLGWTTSTNEKLF
V gene: TRBV13

CDR3 protein: ASSWRGQPQH
V gene: TRBV27

CDR3 protein: ASRPRLAGETQY
V gene: TRBV28

CDR3 protein: ASSPSTGGGTMNTEAF
V gene: TRBV18

CDR3 protein: ASRETPHQPQH
V gene: TRBV2

CDR3 protein: ASSQDAGSYEQY
V gene: TRBV3-1/TRBV3-2

CDR3 protein: ASRLTLAGVTEQY
V gene: TRBV6-5

CDR3 protein: ASLFGNTEAF
V gene: TRBV19

CDR3 protein: ASSRLAIDYEQY
V gene: TRBV6-2/TRBV6-3

CDR3 protein: ASSPGGPGELF
V gene: TRBV12-3/TRBV12-4

CDR3 protein: AIGGGPAAIEQY
V gene: TRBV10-3

CDR3 protein: ASSSRPREGNTEAF
V gene: TRBV5-1

CDR3 protein: ASSHLPGQEGTEAF
V gene: TRBV4-2

CDR3 protein: ASSLRRGGPGTGELF
V gene: TRBV7-6

CDR3 protein: SFPLGAGTFGEGVTDTQY
V gene: TRBV29-1

CDR3 protein: ASSGDDTEAF
V gene: TRBV4-1

CDR3 protein: ASSPPGPLAGGTDTQY
V gene: TRBV5-1

CDR3 protein: AWSVRGTDTQY
V gene: TRBV30

CDR3 protein: ASSSGTGEYEQY
V gene: TRBV5-1

CDR3 protein: ASRRSSNQPQH
V gene: TRBV6-5

CDR3 protein: AIRPGQGMSGELF
V gene: TRBV10-3

CDR3 protein: SAQVAAPFAEQF
V gene: TRBV29-1

CDR3 protein: ASSWTGTTSSYNEQF
V gene: TRBV5-1

CDR3 protein: ASSWTGRYGYT
V gene: TRBV27

CDR3 protein: ASSLGQGLRKVKPEAF
V gene: TRBV7-9

CDR3 protein: ASSQGLSGNTIY
V gene: TRBV3-1/TRBV3-2

CDR3 protein: ASSQGSARGSTIY
V gene: TRBV4-1

CDR3 protein: ASSPKPPAGGLYEQY
V gene: TRBV19

CDR3 protein: ASSRPRQGADLAGNTIY
V gene: TRBV6-6

CDR3 protein: ASSLLVDTEAF
V gene: TRBV28

CDR3 protein: ASSLGSRSEQF
V gene: TRBV11-2

CDR3 protein: ASSQEWSGEVLT
V gene: TRBV14

CDR3 protein: SASSGEGYEQY
V gene: TRBV20-1

CDR3 protein: ASRKAGIYEQY
V gene: TRBV11-2

CDR3 protein: SVAIRGDTGELF
V gene: TRBV29-1

CDR3 protein: ASSNLGMSVADTQY
V gene: TRBV9

CDR3 protein: ASSLEVSQPQH
V gene: TRBV27